This T cell receptor beta chain emerged from a study of control samples from healthy donors and cancer patients. Here immunoSEQ multiplex PCR was the method, and the copy in TCRdb shows in-frame clones only, minus some. The table lists about 110,000 clones, 90% of them singletons. This CDR3 contains 15 residues. The germline gives CDR1 SNHLY, CDR2 FYNNEI. Trimming removed 7 bases at V and 4 bases at J, with 17 bases between. Material for sequencing was blood. This receptor was taken from a human donor in good health. The donor label of this sample is uncertain. The rearrangement joins TRBV2 to TRBJ2-1; TRBD1 might be the D (6 bases). CDR3 loop: CASKKTGILYNEQFF. The CDR3 DNA reads as TGTGCCAGCAAAAAGACAGGTATCCTATACAATGAGCAGTTCTTC.